The 28 T cell receptor beta chains given below trace back to one sample, sequenced in a study of blood T cell repertoires in COVID-19. Only in-frame clones appear in the TCRdb table, and some are missing; sequencing was by immunoSEQ multiplex PCR. Of 250,000 or so clones listed, 89% are singletons. The sequencing sample was made of peripheral blood. The receptor set was obtained from a woman aged 40 to 50 who had recovered from COVID-19.

The chain links TRBV7-6 to TRBJ2-1; 12 nucleotides align to TRBD2. This CDR3 has 15 residues. The germline CDR1 and CDR2 sequences are SGHVS and FNYEAQ. J gave up 5 bases and V 4 bases, and 3 bases lay outside the gene matches. The CDR3, as DNA: TGTGCCAGCAGCTCTCGACTAGCGGGGGACAATGAGCAGTTCTTC. Translating it yields CASSSRLAGDNEQFF.

The chain couples TRBV6-2 or TRBV6-3 to TRBJ1-3; 7 positions match TRBD1. CDR1 is MNHEY, CDR2 SVGEGT, per germline. The CDR3 totals 16 residues. The junction had 7 bases not matched to a gene; V was cut back by 2 bases and J by 3 bases. DNA of the CDR3: TGTGCCAGCAGTTACGGGACAGCTTACAGTGGAAACACCATATATTTT. Encoded protein: CASSYGTAYSGNTIYF.

Details on this clone: A read error may account for a junction end that differs from germline. The chain couples TRBV5-1 to TRBJ1-1; D unresolved. Germline V gene sequence: CDR1 SGHRS, CDR2 YFSETQ. This CDR3 spans 12 amino acids. CDR3 nucleotide sequence: TGCGCCAGCAGCTTGTCCCCCCGGGAGACCGCGTTT. Encoded protein: CASSLSPRETAF.

The chain is built from TRBV4-1 and TRBJ1-5; 12 bases line up with TRBD1. The CDR3 has 16 residues. V shed 3 bases and J 5 bases; nucleotides not matched to a gene: 5. Germline lookup yields CDR1 MGHRA and CDR2 YSYEKL. This CDR3 reads CASSQGQGARDQPQHF. The CDR3 DNA reads as TGCGCCAGCAGCCAGGGACAGGGGGCGCGAGATCAGCCCCAGCATTTT.

Regarding this clone: The junction departs from the called germline gene at one end, perhaps through a read error. The chain links TRBV7-8 to TRBJ1-2, with TRBD1 matching over 11 bases. This CDR3 comprises 14 residues. Germline V gene sequence: CDR1 SGHVS, CDR2 FQNEAQ. CDR3 nucleotide sequence: TGTGCCAGCAGCCGGGACAGGGGGAGCTATGGCAACACCTTC. This codes for CASSRDRGSYGNTF.

This chain joins TRBV6-5 and TRBJ1-6, with no clear D. V was trimmed by 6 bases and J by 4 bases, leaving 13 bases between them. This CDR3 has 15 residues. The germline CDR1 and CDR2 sequences are MNHEY and SVGAGI. The CDR3 DNA follows: TGTGCCAGCAGGGCGTTCGGAGCTTATAATTCACCCCTCCACTTT. Its protein is CASRAFGAYNSPLHF.

V and J are TRBV23-1 and TRBJ2-7; 12 bases fit TRBD2. TRBV23-1 is filed as an ORF, its function uncertain. The CDR3 loop spans 15 amino acids. The V gene end was trimmed by 4 bases and the J gene end by 4 bases; junction bases not matched to a gene: 5. CDR3 nucleotides: TGCGCCAGCAGTCCAAGGACTAGCGGGACATACGAGCAGTACGTC. Translating gives CASSPRTSGTYEQYV.

The V and J genes are TRBV28 and TRBJ1-1; no reliable D call. V shed 6 bases and J shed 4 bases, with 15 bases lying between them. The CDR3 is made up of 14 amino acids. Germline V gives CDR1 MDHEN, CDR2 SYDVKM. CDR3 amino acids: CASRHTRARTEAFF. For the CDR3, the DNA is TGTGCCAGCAGACACACGAGGGCACGCACTGAAGCTTTCTTT.

CDR3 nucleotides: TGCGCCAGCAGCTTGGAACAGTCCAAAAACATTCAGTACTTC. Its protein is CASSLEQSKNIQYF. The chain employs TRBV5-1 and TRBJ2-4; D unclear. The V end was cut by 0 bases, the J end by 2 bases, with 6 bases between. The CDR3 is 14 amino acids. Germline CDR1 SGHRS, CDR2 YFSETQ.

This chain connects TRBV19 to TRBJ1-2; D remains unclear. CDR3 size: 14 residues. Per the germline V gene, CDR1 is LNHDA and CDR2 is SQIVND (reference sequence). The V and J ends lost 1 base and 0 bases respectively, with 6 bases between them. CDR3 region: CASSIGSANYGYTF. DNA for the CDR3: TGTGCCAGTAGTATAGGTTCGGCTAACTATGGCTACACCTTC.

The chain has TRBV6-4 and TRBJ2-7; D gene unclear. CDR1 and CDR2 (germline): MRHNA, SNTAGT. Trimming cost V 4 bases and J 4 bases, with 14 bases left between them. The CDR3 is 14 residues long. CDR3 region: CASSVYKTWYEQYV. The CDR3 coding sequence is TGTGCCAGCAGTGTTTATAAGACATGGTACGAGCAGTACGTC.

The chain has TRBV2 and TRBJ1-2; a weak D match, TRBD1 (5 bases). This CDR3 region has 13 residues. Germline V gives CDR1 SNHLY, CDR2 FYNNEI. The V gene lost 2 bases and the J gene lost 7 bases, with 11 bases spanning the gap. As DNA, the CDR3 is TGTGCCAGCAGTGAACAGGGCCCTCTTGGCTACACCTTC. It is translated as CASSEQGPLGYTF. Filled out from reference TRBV2 and TRBJ1-2, the complete variable domain reads EPEVTQTPSHQVTQMGQEVILRCVPISNHLYFYWYRQILGQKVEFLVSFYNNEISEKSEIFDDQFSVERPDGSNFTLKIRSTKLEDSAMYFCASSEQGPLGYTFGSGTRLTVV.

J is TRBJ2-5 and V is TRBV11-2; possible D gene TRBD2, 5 bases. CDR3 length: 17 amino acids. The V end lost 3 bases, the J end lost 1 base, and 18 bases lay between the germline ends. Germline CDR1 is SGHAT and CDR2 is FQNNGV. The CDR3 nucleotides read TGTGCCAGCAGCTTTTTCGTTGGGCGGGCCTTCCAAGAGACCCAGTACTTC. This sequence encodes CASSFFVGRAFQETQYF.

CDR3 sequence: CASSPQGATNEKLFF. CDR3 nucleotide sequence: TGTGCCAGCAGCCCTCAGGGGGCAACTAATGAAAAACTGTTTTTT. This chain joins TRBV5-4 and TRBJ1-4, with 7 bases fitting TRBD1. The germline V gene encodes CDR1 SGHNT and CDR2 YYREEE (reference sequence). Trimming cost V 4 bases and J 0 bases; bases outside gene matches: 3. The CDR3 has 15 amino acids.

V gene TRBV7-9 combines with J gene TRBJ1-2, with TRBD1 matching over 7 bases. The CDR3 spans 15 residues. Germline assignment: CDR1 SEHNR and CDR2 FQNEAQ (reference sequence). The trim removed 2 bases at V and 0 bases at J, leaving 3 bases unmatched. The CDR3 sequence is CASSLSGTANYGYTF. CDR3 nucleotides: TGTGCCAGCAGCTTATCCGGGACAGCTAACTATGGCTACACCTTC. Drawing the rest from reference TRBV7-9 and TRBJ1-2, the complete variable domain is DTGVSQNPRHKITKRGQNVTFRCDPISEHNRLYWYRQTLGQGPEFLTYFQNEAQLEKSRLLSDRFSAERPKGSFSTLEIQRTEQGDSAMYLCASSLSGTANYGYTFGSGTRLTVV.

The chain has TRBV5-4 and TRBJ1-2, with 7 nucleotides matching TRBD1. This CDR3 has 14 residues. Germline loops: CDR1 SGHNT, CDR2 YYREEE (reference sequence). Unmatched junction bases numbered 9, after V lost 3 bases and J lost 7 bases. The CDR3 protein is CASSWTGGLRGYTF. The CDR3 DNA reads as TGTGCCAGCAGCTGGACAGGAGGTTTGCGTGGCTACACCTTC. The whole variable domain, remainder taken from reference TRBV5-4 and TRBJ1-2, is ETGVTQSPTHLIKTRGQQVTLRCSSQSGHNTVSWYQQALGQGPQFIFQYYREEENGRGNFPPRFSGLQFPNYSSELNVNALELDDSALYLCASSWTGGLRGYTFGSGTRLTVV.

This sequence joins TRBV11-2 and TRBJ2-3, with 7 bases identical to TRBD2. The CDR3 runs 17 residues. The junction had 14 bases not matched to a gene; V was cut back by 5 bases and J by 3 bases. Germline V CDR1 and CDR2: SGHAT, FQNNGV. The CDR3 DNA sequence: TGTGCCAGCAGCGATGGGGGGGGTTTGGTTAAGACAGATACGCAGTATTTT. As protein: CASSDGGGLVKTDTQYF.

This chain joins TRBV11-2 and TRBJ2-7; 9 bases agree with TRBD2. In germline, CDR1 is SGHAT, CDR2 FQNNGV. V was clipped by 1 base and J by 3 bases; unmatched bases: 1. The CDR3 runs to 14 residues. CDR3 sequence reads: CASSLGLADYEQYV. The DNA of the CDR3 is TGTGCCAGCAGCTTAGGACTAGCGGACTACGAGCAGTACGTC.

This rearrangement joins TRBV19 to TRBJ1-2; maybe TRBD1 (5 bases). The CDR3 sequence is 12 residues long. V lost 6 bases to trimming and J lost 2 bases, with 7 bases between them. Germline lookup yields CDR1 LNHDA and CDR2 SQIVND (reference sequence). The CDR3 DNA reads as TGTGCCAGTAGGGCAGGGAACTATGGCTACACCTTC. Protein: CASRAGNYGYTF.

The V call is TRBV6-2 or TRBV6-3, the J call TRBJ2-7; TRBD2 matches 8 bases. The CDR3 consists of 16 residues. The trim removed 6 bases at V and 5 bases at J, leaving 15 bases unmatched. CDR1 and CDR2 from the germline V gene are MNHEY and SVGEGT. The CDR3 protein is CASSNGGGPTRHEQYF. CDR3 DNA: TGTGCCAGCAGCAACGGGGGGGGACCGACTCGCCACGAGCAGTACTTC.

The rearrangement joins TRBV6-1 to TRBJ1-1; D gene ambiguous. The germline CDR1 and CDR2 sequences are MNHNS and SASEGT. Trimming left V 0 bases short and J 5 bases short, with 7 bases between. CDR3 length: 13 amino acids. The CDR3: CASSEARLTEAFF. Here the CDR3 DNA reads TGTGCCAGCAGTGAAGCCAGGCTAACTGAAGCTTTCTTT.

The chain couples TRBV3-1 (or the pseudogene TRBV3-2) to TRBJ1-2; D gene ambiguous. The CDR3 runs 13 residues. Looked up from germline, CDR1 is LGHDT and CDR2 is YNNKEL (reference sequence). Trimming took 3 bases from V and 6 from J, leaving 11 bases between them. The CDR3 sequence is CASSQTLGDGYTF. CDR3 nucleotide sequence: TGTGCCAGCAGCCAGACCCTAGGAGATGGCTACACCTTC.

The CDR3 region has the DNA TGTGCCAGCAGCTTATTACTAGCGGGAAATGAAGCCACAGATACGCAGTATTTT. It translates to CASSLLLAGNEATDTQYF. V is TRBV11-2 and J is TRBJ2-3, with 10 bases matching TRBD2. J was trimmed by 2 bases and V by 2 bases; bases with no gene match: 10. CDR3 length equals 18 residues. CDR1 and CDR2 (germline): SGHAT, FQNNGV.

In DNA form, the CDR3 reads TGTGCCAGCAGCTCTAACAGGGAACCCATCTCCTACAATGAGCAGTTCTTC. Protein sequence: CASSSNREPISYNEQFF. This rearrangement joins TRBV11-3 to TRBJ2-1, with D possibly TRBD1 on 6 matching bases. CDR3 size: 17 residues. The V end lost 4 bases, the J end lost 0 bases, and 16 bases lay between the germline ends. Germline V gene lookup returns CDR1 SGHNT and CDR2 YENEEA.

The chain recombines TRBV25-1 with TRBJ1-2; 12 nucleotides align to TRBD1. Germline assignment: CDR1 MGHDK and CDR2 SYGVNS. The CDR3 has 18 amino acids. Trimming cost V 2 bases and J 4 bases; bases outside gene matches: 11. The CDR3 here is CASSENPGTGGVSYGYTF. The CDR3 coding sequence is TGTGCCAGCAGTGAAAACCCCGGGACAGGGGGCGTAAGCTATGGCTACACCTTC.

The chain links TRBV19 to TRBJ1-2, with D possibly being TRBD1 (5 bases). V lost 6 bases, J lost 3 bases, and 20 bases lay in between. This CDR3 contains 16 residues. Per the germline V gene, CDR1 is LNHDA and CDR2 is SQIVND (reference sequence). CDR3 region: CASSVWVGLRHYGYTF. CDR3 in DNA: TGTGCCAGTAGCGTATGGGTGGGACTTCGCCACTATGGCTACACCTTC.

The chain links TRBV6-1 to TRBJ1-6; D call uncertain. The germline gives CDR1 MNHNS, CDR2 SASEGT. V lost 3 bases and J 7 bases, leaving 10 bases between the germline ends. CDR3 length: 14 residues. This chain's CDR3 is CASSELGENSPLHF. As DNA, the CDR3 is TGTGCCAGCAGTGAGCTTGGAGAGAATTCACCCCTCCACTTT.

The chain links TRBV5-1 to TRBJ2-7; 8 nucleotides agree with TRBD2. V lost 4 bases, J lost 5 bases, and 2 bases stayed unmatched. Germline V gene data show CDR1 as SGHRS and CDR2 as YFSETQ. This CDR3 has 12 residues. CDR3 in DNA: TGCGCCAGCAGCCACGGGGGGGACGAGCAGTACTTC. This translates into CASSHGGDEQYF.